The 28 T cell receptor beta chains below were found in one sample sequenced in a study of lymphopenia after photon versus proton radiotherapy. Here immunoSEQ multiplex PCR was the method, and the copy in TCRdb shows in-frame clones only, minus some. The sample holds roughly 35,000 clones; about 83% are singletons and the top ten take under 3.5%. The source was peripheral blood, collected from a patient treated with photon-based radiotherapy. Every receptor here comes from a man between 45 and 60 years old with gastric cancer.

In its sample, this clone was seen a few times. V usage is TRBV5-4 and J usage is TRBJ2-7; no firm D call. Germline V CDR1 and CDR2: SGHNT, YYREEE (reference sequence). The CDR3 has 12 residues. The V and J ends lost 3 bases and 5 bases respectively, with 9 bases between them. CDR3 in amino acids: CASSSDQNEQYF. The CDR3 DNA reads TGTGCCAGCAGCTCCGACCAGAACGAGCAGTACTTC. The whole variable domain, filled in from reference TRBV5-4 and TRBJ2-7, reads ETGVTQSPTHLIKTRGQQVTLRCSSQSGHNTVSWYQQALGQGPQFIFQYYREEENGRGNFPPRFSGLQFPNYSSELNVNALELDDSALYLCASSSDQNEQYFGPGTRLTVT.

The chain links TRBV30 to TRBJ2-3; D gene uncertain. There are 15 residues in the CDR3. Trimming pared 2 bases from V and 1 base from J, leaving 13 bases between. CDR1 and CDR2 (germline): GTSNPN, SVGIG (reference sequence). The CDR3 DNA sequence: TGTGCCTGGAGTCTCACCCTAGAAGGCACAGATACGCAGTATTTT. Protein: CAWSLTLEGTDTQYF.

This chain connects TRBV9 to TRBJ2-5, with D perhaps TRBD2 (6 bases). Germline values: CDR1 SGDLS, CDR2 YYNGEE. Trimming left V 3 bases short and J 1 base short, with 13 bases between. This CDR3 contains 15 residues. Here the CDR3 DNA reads TGTGCCAGCAGCGACCAAGGACTACCCCAAGAGACCCAGTACTTC. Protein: CASSDQGLPQETQYF.

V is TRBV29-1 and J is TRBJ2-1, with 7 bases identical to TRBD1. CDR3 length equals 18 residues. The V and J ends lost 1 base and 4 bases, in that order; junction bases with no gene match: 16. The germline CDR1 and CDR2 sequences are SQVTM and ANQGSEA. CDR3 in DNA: TGCAGCGTTGAAGCCAATCCACAATCGGGACAGCCTTACAATGAGCAGTTCTTC. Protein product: CSVEANPQSGQPYNEQFF.

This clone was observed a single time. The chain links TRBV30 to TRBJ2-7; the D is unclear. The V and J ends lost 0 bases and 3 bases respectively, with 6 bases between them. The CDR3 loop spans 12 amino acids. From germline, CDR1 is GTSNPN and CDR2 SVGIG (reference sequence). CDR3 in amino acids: CAWSVEDYEQYF. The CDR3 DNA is TGTGCCTGGAGTGTAGAGGACTACGAGCAGTACTTC.

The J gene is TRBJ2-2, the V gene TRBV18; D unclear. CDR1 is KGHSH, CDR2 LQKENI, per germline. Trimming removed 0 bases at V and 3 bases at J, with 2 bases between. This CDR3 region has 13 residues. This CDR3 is CASSPPHTGELFF. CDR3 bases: TGTGCCAGCTCACCACCGCACACCGGGGAGCTGTTTTTT.

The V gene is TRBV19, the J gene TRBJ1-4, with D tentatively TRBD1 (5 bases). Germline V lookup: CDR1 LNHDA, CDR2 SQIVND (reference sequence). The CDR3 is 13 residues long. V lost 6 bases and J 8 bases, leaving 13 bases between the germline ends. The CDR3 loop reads CASRAGSAEKLFF. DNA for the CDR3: TGTGCCAGTAGAGCAGGGAGCGCCGAAAAACTGTTTTTT. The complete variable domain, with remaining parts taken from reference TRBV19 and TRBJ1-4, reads DGGITQSPKYLFRKEGQNVTLSCEQNLNHDAMYWYRQDPGQGLRLIYYSQIVNDFQKGDIAEGYSVSREKKESFPLTVTSAQKNPTAFYLCASRAGSAEKLFFGSGTQLSVL.

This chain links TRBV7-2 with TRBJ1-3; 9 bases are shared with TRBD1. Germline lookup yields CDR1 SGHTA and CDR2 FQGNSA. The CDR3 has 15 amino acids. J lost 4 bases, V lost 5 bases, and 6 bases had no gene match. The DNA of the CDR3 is TGTGCCAGCAGCCAAACAGGGGGCGGAGGAAACACCATATATTTT. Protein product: CASSQTGGGGNTIYF.

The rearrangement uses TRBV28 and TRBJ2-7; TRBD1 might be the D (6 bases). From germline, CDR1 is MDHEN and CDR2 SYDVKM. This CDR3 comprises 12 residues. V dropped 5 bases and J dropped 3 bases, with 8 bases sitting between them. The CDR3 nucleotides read TGTGCCAGCAGTGGACAGCTCTACGAGCAGTACTTC. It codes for CASSGQLYEQYF.

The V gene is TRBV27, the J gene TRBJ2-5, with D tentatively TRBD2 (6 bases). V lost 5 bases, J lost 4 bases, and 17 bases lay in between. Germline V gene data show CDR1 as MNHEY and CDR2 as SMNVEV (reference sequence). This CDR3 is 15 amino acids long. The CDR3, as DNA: TGTGCCAGCAGTCCCGTCGGGGGTCGGATAGAGACCCAGTACTTC. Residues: CASSPVGGRIETQYF.

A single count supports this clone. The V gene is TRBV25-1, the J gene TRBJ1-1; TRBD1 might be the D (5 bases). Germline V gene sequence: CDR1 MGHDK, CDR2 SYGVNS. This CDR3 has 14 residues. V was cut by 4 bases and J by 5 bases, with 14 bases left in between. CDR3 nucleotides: TGTGCCAGCAGTGGGGCGGAGTGGGGGACTGAAGCTTTCTTT. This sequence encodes CASSGAEWGTEAFF.

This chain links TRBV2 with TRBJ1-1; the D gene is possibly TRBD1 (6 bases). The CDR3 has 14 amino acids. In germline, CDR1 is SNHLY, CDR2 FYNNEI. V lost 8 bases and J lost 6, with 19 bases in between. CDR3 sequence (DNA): TGTGCCAGCTCCCGGGGGGCAAGGGGCTCTGAAGCTTTCTTT. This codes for CASSRGARGSEAFF.

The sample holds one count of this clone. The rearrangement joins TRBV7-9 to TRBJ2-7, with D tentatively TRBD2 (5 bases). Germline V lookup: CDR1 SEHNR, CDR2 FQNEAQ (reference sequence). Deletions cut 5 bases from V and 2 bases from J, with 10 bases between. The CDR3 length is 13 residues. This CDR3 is CASSLGLAYEQYF. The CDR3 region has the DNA TGTGCCAGCAGCCTAGGACTGGCCTACGAGCAGTACTTC.

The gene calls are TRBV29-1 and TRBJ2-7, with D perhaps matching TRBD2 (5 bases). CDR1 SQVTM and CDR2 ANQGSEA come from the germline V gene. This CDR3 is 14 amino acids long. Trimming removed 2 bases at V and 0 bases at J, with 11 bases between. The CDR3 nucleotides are TGCAGCGTTGAAATGGGAGCGGACTCCTACGAGCAGTACTTC. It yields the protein CSVEMGADSYEQYF.

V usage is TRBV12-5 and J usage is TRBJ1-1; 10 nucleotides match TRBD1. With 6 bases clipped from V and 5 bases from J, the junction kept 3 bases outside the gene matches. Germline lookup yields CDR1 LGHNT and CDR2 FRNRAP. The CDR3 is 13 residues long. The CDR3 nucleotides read TGTGCTAGTGGCCGGGGACAGGGGACTGAAGCTTTCTTT. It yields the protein CASGRGQGTEAFF.

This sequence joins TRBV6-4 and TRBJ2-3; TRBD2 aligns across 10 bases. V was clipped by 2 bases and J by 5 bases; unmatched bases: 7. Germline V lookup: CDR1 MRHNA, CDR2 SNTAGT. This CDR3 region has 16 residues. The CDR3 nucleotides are TGTGCCAGCAGTGACGGGTTAGCGGGAGGTGGAGATACGCAGTATTTT. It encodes CASSDGLAGGGDTQYF.

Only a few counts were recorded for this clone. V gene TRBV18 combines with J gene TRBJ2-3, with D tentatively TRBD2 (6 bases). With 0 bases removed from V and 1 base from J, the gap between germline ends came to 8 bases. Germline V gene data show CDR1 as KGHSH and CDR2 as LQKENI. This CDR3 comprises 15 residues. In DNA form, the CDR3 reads TGTGCCAGCTCACCACCGGGACTTCGCACAGATACGCAGTATTTT. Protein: CASSPPGLRTDTQYF. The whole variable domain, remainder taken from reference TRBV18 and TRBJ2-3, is NAGVMQNPRHLVRRRGQEARLRCSPMKGHSHVYWYRQLPEEGLKFMVYLQKENIIDESGMPKERFSAEFPKEGPSILRIQQVVRGDSAAYFCASSPPGLRTDTQYFGPGTRLTVL.

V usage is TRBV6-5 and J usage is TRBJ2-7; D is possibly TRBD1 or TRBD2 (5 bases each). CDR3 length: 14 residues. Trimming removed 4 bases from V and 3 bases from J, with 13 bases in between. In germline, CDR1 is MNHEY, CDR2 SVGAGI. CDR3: CASSSRRGDYEQYF. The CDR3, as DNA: TGTGCCAGCAGTTCCCGGAGAGGGGACTACGAGCAGTACTTC.

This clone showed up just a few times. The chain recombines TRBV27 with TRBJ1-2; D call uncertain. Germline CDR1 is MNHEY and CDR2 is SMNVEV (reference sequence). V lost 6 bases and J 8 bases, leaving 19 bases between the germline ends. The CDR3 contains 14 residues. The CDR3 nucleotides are TGTGCCAGCAGCCCTAGGACGGCTGGCGGGGGCTACACCTTC. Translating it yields CASSPRTAGGGYTF.

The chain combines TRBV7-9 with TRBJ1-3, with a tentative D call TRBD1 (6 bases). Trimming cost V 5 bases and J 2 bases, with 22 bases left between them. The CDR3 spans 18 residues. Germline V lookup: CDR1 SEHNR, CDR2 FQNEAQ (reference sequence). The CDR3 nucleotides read TGTGCCAGCAGCCCCTGGTTGATGGGGGCTACTACTGGAAACACCATATATTTT. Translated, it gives CASSPWLMGATTGNTIYF.

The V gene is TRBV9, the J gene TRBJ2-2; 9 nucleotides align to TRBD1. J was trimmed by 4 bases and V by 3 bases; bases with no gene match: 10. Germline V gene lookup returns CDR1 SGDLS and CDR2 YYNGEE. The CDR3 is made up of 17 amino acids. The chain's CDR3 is CASSEGTGFSSTGELFF. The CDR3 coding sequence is TGTGCCAGCAGCGAAGGGACAGGGTTTTCGTCCACCGGGGAGCTGTTTTTT.

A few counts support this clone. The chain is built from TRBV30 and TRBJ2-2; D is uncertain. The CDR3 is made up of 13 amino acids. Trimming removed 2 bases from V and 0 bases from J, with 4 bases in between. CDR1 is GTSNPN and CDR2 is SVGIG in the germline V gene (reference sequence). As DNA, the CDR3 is TGTGCCTGGAGTCGGTCGAACACCGGGGAGCTGTTTTTT. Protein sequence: CAWSRSNTGELFF.

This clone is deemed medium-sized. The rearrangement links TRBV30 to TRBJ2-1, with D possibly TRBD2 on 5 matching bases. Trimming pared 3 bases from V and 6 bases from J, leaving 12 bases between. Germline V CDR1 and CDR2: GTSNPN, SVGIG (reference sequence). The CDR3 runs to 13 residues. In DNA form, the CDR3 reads TGTGCCTGGAGGTTCAGCGGCCGCAATGAGCAGTTCTTC. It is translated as CAWRFSGRNEQFF. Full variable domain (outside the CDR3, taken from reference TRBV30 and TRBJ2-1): SQTIHQWPATLVQPVGSPLSLECTVEGTSNPNLYWYRQAAGRGLQLLFYSVGIGQISSEVPQNLSASRPQDRQFILSSKKLLLSDSGFYLCAWRFSGRNEQFFGPGTRLTVL.

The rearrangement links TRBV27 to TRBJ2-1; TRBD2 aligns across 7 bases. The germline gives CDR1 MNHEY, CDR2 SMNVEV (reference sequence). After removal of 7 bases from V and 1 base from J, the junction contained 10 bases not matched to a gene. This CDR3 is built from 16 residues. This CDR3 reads CASTLIAGTSYNEQFF. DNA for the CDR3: TGTGCCAGCACCTTGATAGCGGGTACGTCCTACAATGAGCAGTTCTTC.

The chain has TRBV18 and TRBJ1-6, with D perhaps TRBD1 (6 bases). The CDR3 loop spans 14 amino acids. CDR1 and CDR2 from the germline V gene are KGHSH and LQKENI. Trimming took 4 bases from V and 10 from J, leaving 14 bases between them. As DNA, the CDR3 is TGTGCCAGCTCACGTGGGGGCTCAGGGTCACCCCTCCACTTT. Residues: CASSRGGSGSPLHF.

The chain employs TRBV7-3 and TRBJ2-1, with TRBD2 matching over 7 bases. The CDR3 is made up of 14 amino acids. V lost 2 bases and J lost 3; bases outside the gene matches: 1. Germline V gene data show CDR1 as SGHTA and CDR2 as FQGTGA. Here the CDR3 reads CASSLGLDYNEQFF. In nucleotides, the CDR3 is TGTGCCAGCAGCTTAGGACTAGACTACAATGAGCAGTTCTTC. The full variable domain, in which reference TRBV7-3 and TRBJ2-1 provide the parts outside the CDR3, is GAGVSQTPSNKVTEKGKYVELRCDPISGHTALYWYRQSLGQGPEFLIYFQGTGAADDSGLPNDRFFAVRPEGSVSTLKIQRTERGDSAVYLCASSLGLDYNEQFFGPGTRLTVL.

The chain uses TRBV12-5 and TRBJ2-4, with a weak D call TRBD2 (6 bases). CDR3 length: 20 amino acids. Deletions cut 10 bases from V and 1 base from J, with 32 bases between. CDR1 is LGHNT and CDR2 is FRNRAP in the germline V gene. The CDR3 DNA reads TGTGCTACGCCTATAGTTAGCGGAGGCACCGGAAGAAGGGCCAAAAACATTCAGTACTTC. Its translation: CATPIVSGGTGRRAKNIQYF.

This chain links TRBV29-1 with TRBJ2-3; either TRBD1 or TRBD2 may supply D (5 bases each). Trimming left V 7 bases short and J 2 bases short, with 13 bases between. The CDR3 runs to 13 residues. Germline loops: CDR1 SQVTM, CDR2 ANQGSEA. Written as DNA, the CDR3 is TGCAGCGCCTTACGGGGCTACACAGATACGCAGTATTTT. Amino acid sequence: CSALRGYTDTQYF.